These 25 T cell receptor beta chains share one sample of origin, sequenced in a study of blood T cell repertoires in COVID-19. Clones were read by immunoSEQ multiplex PCR, and TCRdb kept only the in-frame ones, dropping some. The data hold about 190,000 clones, with approximately 90% observed a single time. The sample consisted of peripheral blood. The receptors were sampled from a woman aged 40 to 49 who had recovered from COVID-19.

The chain links TRBV18 to TRBJ1-4, with a possible D match to TRBD1 (6 bases). This CDR3 is 13 amino acids long. The V end was cut by 1 base, the J end by 6 bases, with 6 bases between. Germline V gives CDR1 KGHSH, CDR2 LQKENI. This CDR3 is CASSPQGDEKLFF. Written as DNA, the CDR3 is TGTGCCAGCTCACCACAGGGGGATGAAAAACTGTTTTTT.

The genes are TRBV13 and TRBJ2-7; the D gene is possibly TRBD1 (5 bases). The ends were cut back, 2 bases at V and 5 bases at J, with 16 bases in the middle. The CDR3 consists of 15 residues. CDR1 and CDR2 (germline): PRHDT, FYEKMQ (reference sequence). The CDR3 region has the DNA TGTGCCAGCAGCTTATGGGGTCAAGGGGTCGACGAGCAGTACTTC. It specifies CASSLWGQGVDEQYF.

The chain links TRBV30 to TRBJ1-5; D not resolved. In germline, CDR1 is GTSNPN, CDR2 SVGIG (reference sequence). V shed 0 bases and J shed 4 bases, with 10 bases lying between them. This CDR3 has 14 residues. In nucleotides, the CDR3 is TGTGCCTGGAGTGTATCAACACCGAATCAGCCCCAGCATTTT. Protein sequence: CAWSVSTPNQPQHF.

The V gene is TRBV7-2, the J gene TRBJ2-3; possibly TRBD2 for D (5 bases). Trimming stripped 5 bases from V and 4 bases from J, with 10 bases between. This CDR3 is built from 13 residues. Germline assignment: CDR1 SGHTA and CDR2 FQGNSA. The CDR3 reads CASSATAADTQYF. Here the CDR3 DNA reads TGTGCCAGCAGCGCTACAGCGGCAGATACGCAGTATTTT.

This chain links TRBV4-2 with TRBJ2-7; maybe TRBD2 (5 bases). CDR3 size: 17 residues. CDR1 is LGHNA and CDR2 is YNFKEQ in the germline V gene. Deletions cut 2 bases from V and 6 bases from J, with 23 bases between. CDR3 bases: TGTGCCAGCAGCCAATTATCTCGGGGTGGAGGAAGGCTCGAGCAGTACTTC. It encodes CASSQLSRGGGRLEQYF.

The chain uses TRBV11-3 and TRBJ2-1; 10 bases align to TRBD2. In germline, CDR1 is SGHNT, CDR2 YENEEA. With V trimmed by 5 bases and J by 0 bases, 4 bases remained unmatched. The CDR3 loop spans 16 amino acids. The CDR3: CASSPSGRVSYNEQFF. The DNA of the CDR3 is TGTGCCAGCAGCCCCAGCGGGAGGGTCTCCTACAATGAGCAGTTCTTC.

This clone was counted once. CDR3 sequence reads: CASSVTGGVEKLFF. CDR3 bases: TGTGCCAGCAGCGTGACAGGGGGAGTAGAAAAACTGTTTTTT. This rearrangement joins TRBV5-5 to TRBJ1-4, with TRBD1 matching over 9 bases. CDR1 is SGHKS and CDR2 is YYEKEE in the germline V gene (reference sequence). Trimming removed 4 bases from V and 8 bases from J; junction bases left unmatched: 6. The CDR3 is 14 residues long.

This clone has only one observation. The chain has TRBV28 and TRBJ1-3; TRBD1 aligns across 7 bases. This CDR3 spans 15 amino acids. Trimming cost V 4 bases and J 6 bases; bases outside gene matches: 9. Germline loops: CDR1 MDHEN, CDR2 SYDVKM. CDR3 sequence reads: CASSSPTGKANTIYF. The CDR3 nucleotides read TGTGCCAGCAGTTCTCCGACAGGGAAGGCAAACACCATATATTTT.

The gene calls are TRBV6-5 and TRBJ2-3; 7 nucleotides align to TRBD2. Germline V CDR1 and CDR2: MNHEY, SVGAGI. CDR3 length equals 14 residues. With 5 bases clipped from V and 6 bases from J, the junction kept 8 bases outside the gene matches. The DNA of the CDR3 is TGTGCCAGCAGTCAGAGACTAGCCGCGGATACGCAGTATTTT. Protein product: CASSQRLAADTQYF.

This chain links TRBV15 with TRBJ2-1; 13 bases map to TRBD2. CDR1 is LNHNV and CDR2 is YYDKDF in the germline V gene (reference sequence). The CDR3 length is 16 residues. Trimming at V came to 1 base and at J to 7 bases, leaving 4 bases not matched to a gene. This CDR3 reads CATSRAPGLAGNEQFF. CDR3 sequence (DNA): TGTGCCACCAGCAGAGCCCCGGGACTAGCGGGGAATGAGCAGTTCTTC.

The chain recombines TRBV11-1 with TRBJ2-1; 9 bases fit TRBD2. There are 14 residues in the CDR3. V lost 5 bases, J lost 6 bases, and 5 bases stayed unmatched. Per germline, CDR1 SGHAT and CDR2 FQDESV (reference sequence). The CDR3 sequence is CASSQTSGGNEQFF. The CDR3 DNA follows: TGTGCCAGCAGCCAGACTAGCGGAGGCAATGAGCAGTTCTTC.

V gene TRBV11-2 combines with J gene TRBJ2-7; D is perhaps TRBD1 (7 bases). The V gene's germline CDR1 is SGHAT and CDR2 FQNNGV. The V and J ends lost 4 bases and 4 bases respectively, with 14 bases between them. The CDR3 contains 14 residues. The CDR3 here is CASSSSTGRYEQYF. The CDR3 bases are TGTGCCAGCAGCTCTTCGACAGGGAGGTACGAGCAGTACTTC.

Written as DNA, the CDR3 is TGCGCCAGCAGCTCCGACAGGGTAGCCAAAAACATTCAGTACTTC. It encodes CASSSDRVAKNIQYF. The V gene is TRBV4-1, the J gene TRBJ2-4, with 7 bases aligning to TRBD1. Germline loops: CDR1 MGHRA, CDR2 YSYEKL. With 5 bases clipped from V and 0 bases from J, the junction kept 4 bases outside the gene matches. The CDR3 spans 15 residues.

CDR3 in DNA: TGCGCCAGCAGCATGGGACAGGGGCGCAATAATTCACCCCTCCACTTT. It yields the protein CASSMGQGRNNSPLHF. The rearrangement joins TRBV5-1 to TRBJ1-6; 10 bases line up with TRBD1. From germline, CDR1 is SGHRS and CDR2 YFSETQ. The V segment lost 4 bases and the J segment 5 bases; nucleotides outside the gene matches: 6. The CDR3 consists of 16 residues.

The rearrangement joins TRBV18 to TRBJ2-2; weak D call: TRBD1 (5 bases). From germline, CDR1 is KGHSH and CDR2 LQKENI. The CDR3 contains 17 residues. The germline V and J ends were trimmed by 2 bases and 1 base, with 14 bases remaining between them. The CDR3 DNA reads TGTGCCAGCTCACCAATTCAATCAGGGCAGAACACCGGGGAGCTGTTTTTT. This encodes CASSPIQSGQNTGELFF.

This clone is a singleton in its sample. V usage is TRBV27 and J usage is TRBJ1-3; 9 bases agree with TRBD1. CDR1 and CDR2 (germline): MNHEY, SMNVEV (reference sequence). There are 16 residues in the CDR3. The junction had 5 bases not matched to a gene; V was cut back by 3 bases and J by 2 bases. CDR3: CASSFGQGMAGNTIYF. CDR3 nucleotides: TGTGCCAGCAGTTTCGGACAGGGGATGGCTGGAAACACCATATATTTT.

V is TRBV7-9 and J is TRBJ1-2, with D perhaps matching TRBD1 (6 bases). The germline V and J ends were trimmed by 4 bases and 5 bases, with 17 bases remaining between them. This CDR3 spans 15 amino acids. From germline, CDR1 is SEHNR and CDR2 FQNEAQ (reference sequence). This chain's CDR3 is CASSSRDTVWYGYTF. CDR3 nucleotide sequence: TGTGCCAGCAGCTCACGGGACACGGTTTGGTATGGCTACACCTTC.

The chain uses TRBV5-1 and TRBJ1-6, with D perhaps matching TRBD1 (6 bases). V gave up 4 bases and J gave up 6 bases, with 14 bases separating them. Germline V gene data show CDR1 as SGHRS and CDR2 as YFSETQ. This CDR3 is 15 amino acids long. CDR3 loop: CASSPGGGSNSPLHF. The CDR3 coding sequence is TGCGCCAGCAGCCCGGGGGGGGGCTCTAATTCACCCCTCCACTTT.

The chain is built from TRBV7-2 and TRBJ2-7, with D possibly matching TRBD1 (5 bases). The CDR3 is 15 amino acids. In germline, CDR1 is SGHTA, CDR2 FQGNSA. Trimming took 0 bases from V and 0 from J, leaving 9 bases between them. This chain's CDR3 is CASSLAQATSYEQYF. CDR3 DNA sequence: TGTGCCAGCAGCTTAGCACAGGCGACCTCCTACGAGCAGTACTTC.

The chain employs TRBV18 and TRBJ2-2; 10 bases agree with TRBD2. Germline V lookup: CDR1 KGHSH, CDR2 LQKENI. The length of the CDR3 is 17 residues. After removal of 1 base from V and 6 bases from J, the junction contained 8 bases not matched to a gene. CDR3 in amino acids: CASSPLIASGSPGELFF. The CDR3 coding sequence is TGTGCCAGCTCACCACTTATAGCTAGCGGGAGCCCCGGGGAGCTGTTTTTT.

The chain couples TRBV7-2 to TRBJ2-1; 12 bases line up with TRBD2. CDR3 length equals 14 residues. Germline V lookup: CDR1 SGHTA, CDR2 FQGNSA. The ends lost 5 bases at V and 12 bases at J; junction bases unmatched: 8. CDR3 sequence reads: CASSPRLAGEGQFF. The CDR3 nucleotides read TGTGCCAGCAGCCCCAGACTAGCGGGAGAGGGGCAGTTCTTC.

Here the CDR3 reads CASSAAWGHYNEQFF. CDR3 DNA: TGTGCCAGCAGTGCCGCTTGGGGCCATTACAATGAGCAGTTCTTC. The chain has TRBV28 and TRBJ2-1; tentative D call: TRBD1 (5 bases). V lost 5 bases, J lost 4 bases, and 15 bases lay in between. CDR3 size: 15 residues. From germline, CDR1 is MDHEN and CDR2 SYDVKM.

The chain joins TRBV5-1 to TRBJ2-1; 9 bases line up with TRBD2. The CDR3 spans 15 residues. Trimming cost V 0 bases and J 5 bases; bases outside gene matches: 3. Germline V lookup: CDR1 SGHRS, CDR2 YFSETQ. The CDR3 loop reads CASSLVAGDHNEQFF. CDR3 coding DNA: TGCGCCAGCAGCTTGGTAGCGGGAGACCACAATGAGCAGTTCTTC.

The CDR3 region has the DNA TGTGCCAGCACTCCCCCTAGCGGAGAAAACACCGGGGAGCTGTTTTTT. The encoded protein is CASTPPSGENTGELFF. This chain links TRBV7-9 with TRBJ2-2, with 7 bases aligning to TRBD2. The CDR3 loop spans 16 amino acids. J gave up 2 bases and V 7 bases, and 10 bases lay outside the gene matches. Germline CDR1 reads SEHNR; CDR2 reads FQNEAQ (reference sequence).

The J gene is TRBJ1-2, the V gene TRBV6-5; tentatively, D is TRBD1 (6 bases). CDR3 length: 14 residues. Looked up from germline, CDR1 is MNHEY and CDR2 is SVGAGI. V was cut by 2 bases and J by 4 bases, with 11 bases left in between. CDR3 region: CASSYQTGLYGYTF. CDR3 DNA sequence: TGTGCCAGCAGTTACCAGACAGGCCTCTATGGCTACACCTTC.